This T cell receptor beta chain derives from a study of vaccination and CD4 T cells after COVID-19. In regard to this clonotype: The antigen remains unidentified.

Treatment here: roughly 10-day PBMC culture with coronavirus spike peptide pools or control peptides (ViraFEST assay). The Oncomine TCR Beta short-read assay was applied to DNA of cultured CD4+ T cells. In TCRdb, the PCR reads were re-called with MiXCR into one record per CDR3 protein. The data contain approximately 20,000 distinct CDR3 sequences, about 59% of them singletons. Here the sequenced sample was CD4+ T cells from blood, cultured in vitro, taken before SARS-CoV-2 vaccination. This clonotype was sampled from a human donor who received a COVID-19 vaccine.

CDR3 amino acids: CASTSGISSYNSPLHF. As DNA, the CDR3 is TGTGCCAGCACCTCGGGGATTAGCTCCTATAATTCACCCCTCCACTTT. The chain carries TRBV19 and TRBJ1-6, with D unresolved. V was trimmed by 9 bases and J by 0 bases, leaving 15 bases between them. CDR1 is LNHDA and CDR2 is SQIVND in the germline V gene (reference sequence). The CDR3 covers 16 residues.